These T cell receptor beta chains were read from a single sample in a study of patients and donors after allogeneic stem cell transplantation. One entry per CDR3 protein, called by TCRdb with MiXCR from the RT-PCR reads. The sample carries around 170,000 distinct CDR3 sequences, about 24% recorded once. Specimen: blood, either unsorted or a sorted T cell fraction (not recorded which). The receptors derive from a human donor who was either an allogeneic HSCT recipient or a stem cell or donor lymphocyte infusion donor (not recorded which). It is not recorded whose cells these are; they may come from a transplant donor. Each CDR3 is given with its conserved first and last residue. Fields, in order: D gene, V gene, J gene, clone size, CDR3 length, CDR3 protein, CDR3 DNA. A D gene is named only where the DNA matches it firmly. Only part of the rows carry a size: once, few, many, or a class if the clone is expanded.

.,TRBV6-2/TRBV6-3,TRBJ1-1,few,15,CASSVQGYMNTEAFF,TGTGCCAGCAGCGTACAGGGATACATGAACACTGAAGCTTTCTTT
.,TRBV7-2,TRBJ2-1,few,14,CASSSSRGARTMFF,TGTGCCAGCAGCTCCAGTCGGGGGGCGAGGACAATGTTCTTC
.,TRBV5-6,TRBJ2-1,.,16,CASSLGVILQHNEQFF,TGTGCCAGCAGCTTGGGGGTGATATTACAACACAATGAGCAGTTCTTC
TRBD1,TRBV7-2,TRBJ1-6,many,18,CASSLAGQLFPYNSPLHF,TGTGCCAGCAGCTTAGCGGGACAGTTGTTTCCTTATAATTCACCCCTCCACTTT
.,TRBV7-7,TRBJ2-5,few,15,CASSPRVGYQETQYF,TGTGCCAGCAGCCCCAGGGTGGGTTACCAAGAGACCCAGTACTTC
.,TRBV12-3/TRBV12-4,TRBJ2-2,.,17,CASDWESWEQNTGELFF,TGTGCCAGCGACTGGGAGTCTTGGGAGCAGAACACCGGGGAGCTGTTTTTT
TRBD2,TRBV20-1,TRBJ2-2,once,15,CSAPRAGGISGELFF,TGCAGTGCCCCCAGAGCGGGGGGGATCTCCGGGGAGCTGTTTTTT
.,TRBV5-1,TRBJ1-3,.,15,CASSLDEASGNTIYF,TGCGCCAGCAGCTTGGACGAAGCCTCTGGAAACACCATATATTTT
.,TRBV21-1,TRBJ1-1,few,16,CASSSSWDRDGTEAFF,TGTGCCAGCAGCTCTTCCTGGGACAGGGACGGTACTGAAGCTTTCTTT
TRBD2,TRBV28,TRBJ2-3,.,17,CASSPNPLAGGLDTQYF,TGTGCCAGCAGTCCTAACCCCTTAGCGGGGGGGCTGGATACGCAGTATTTT
.,TRBV7-2,TRBJ1-5,many,13,CASSPEVNQPQHF,TGTGCCAGCAGCCCCGAAGTCAATCAGCCCCAGCATTTT
.,TRBV9,TRBJ2-3,.,20,CASSVGGLFGLSPSTDTQYF,TGTGCCAGCAGCGTAGGTGGATTGTTTGGACTTTCGCCTAGCACAGATACGCAGTATTTT
.,TRBV5-1,TRBJ2-2,.,20,CASSFLITGTLTRGTGELFF,TGCGCCAGCAGCTTTTTGATTACCGGGACTCTAACCAGAGGTACCGGGGAGCTGTTTTTT
TRBD2,TRBV5-4,TRBJ2-3,.,17,CASSLAGRQPGGDTQYF,TGTGCCAGCAGCTTGGCCGGGCGGCAGCCGGGGGGAGATACGCAGTATTTT
TRBD1,TRBV15,TRBJ2-1,.,14,CATSKQGEYNEQFF,TGTGCCACCAGCAAACAGGGGGAGTACAATGAGCAGTTCTTC
.,TRBV16,TRBJ1-5,many,14,CASSQRARNQPQHF,TGTGCCAGCAGCCAACGCGCTCGCAATCAGCCCCAGCATTTT
TRBD1,TRBV4-2,TRBJ1-5,.,16,CASSQDPGQNHQPQHF,TGTGCCAGCAGCCAAGATCCGGGACAGAATCATCAGCCCCAGCATTTT
.,TRBV27,TRBJ1-5,few,16,CASRPPRDTSNQPQHF,TGTGCCAGCAGACCTCCCAGGGATACTAGCAATCAGCCCCAGCATTTT
.,TRBV20-1,TRBJ1-1,few,9,CSAGGYAFF,TGCAGTGCCGGGGGGTACGCTTTCTTT
TRBD1,TRBV5-1,TRBJ2-2,few,17,CASSFQGGADRTGELFF,TGCGCCAGCAGCTTTCAAGGGGGCGCTGATCGCACCGGGGAGCTGTTTTTT
.,TRBV19,TRBJ1-1,.,13,CASSIRENTEAFF,TGTGCCAGTAGTATACGTGAGAACACTGAAGCTTTCTTT
.,TRBV28,TRBJ2-5,few,14,CASSLSGAHETQYF,TGTGCCAGCAGTTTATCCGGGGCGCACGAGACCCAGTACTTC
.,TRBV12-3/TRBV12-4,TRBJ2-5,few,14,CASSLWDGQETQYF,TGTGCCAGCAGTTTATGGGATGGACAAGAGACCCAGTACTTC
.,TRBV12-3/TRBV12-4,TRBJ1-1,many,16,CASSLALTDGYTEAFF,TGTGCCAGCAGTTTAGCGCTAACAGACGGCTACACTGAAGCTTTCTTT
.,TRBV27,TRBJ1-5,few,14,CASSFLGGNQPQHF,TGTGCCAGCAGTTTTTTAGGGGGCAATCAGCCCCAGCATTTT
.,TRBV10-2,TRBJ2-1,once,12,CASSGGTHEQFF,TGCGCCAGCAGTGGAGGTACCCATGAGCAGTTCTTC
.,TRBV7-9,TRBJ2-1,few,15,CASSTIGRNHNEQFF,TGTGCCAGCAGCACTATAGGGAGAAATCACAATGAGCAGTTCTTC
.,TRBV5-1,TRBJ1-5,few,15,CASSLEGESSQPQHF,TGCGCCAGCAGCTTGGAGGGCGAGAGTTCGCAGCCCCAGCATTTT
.,TRBV12-3/TRBV12-4,TRBJ1-2,.,16,CASSKAPGVANYGYTF,TGTGCCAGCAGTAAAGCCCCCGGGGTCGCTAACTATGGCTACACCTTC
.,TRBV6-2/TRBV6-3,TRBJ2-1,few,14,CASSYSEVSNEQFF,TGTGCCAGCAGTTACTCGGAAGTGTCCAATGAGCAGTTCTTC
TRBD2,TRBV7-2,TRBJ2-2,.,16,CASSLGLAGVGGELFF,TGTGCCAGCAGCTTGGGACTAGCGGGAGTCGGCGGGGAGCTGTTTTTT
.,TRBV4-3,TRBJ1-2,.,17,CASSQEALGGRNYGYTF,TGCGCCAGCAGCCAAGAAGCACTCGGGGGCCGCAACTATGGCTACACCTTC
.,TRBV6-2/TRBV6-3,TRBJ1-5,many,15,CASSYSKGTNQPQHF,TGTGCCAGCAGTTACTCGAAAGGGACCAATCAGCCCCAGCATTTT
.,TRBV19,TRBJ2-7,few,13,CASSRAGNYEQYF,TGTGCCAGTAGCCGGGCAGGGAATTACGAGCAGTACTTC
.,TRBV9,TRBJ2-5,.,13,CASSTLAPETQYF,TGTGCCAGCAGTACGCTAGCGCCGGAGACCCAGTACTTC
.,TRBV20-1,TRBJ1-1,few,15,CSARDARAGNTEAFF,TGCAGTGCTAGAGATGCACGGGCAGGGAACACTGAAGCTTTCTTT
TRBD1,TRBV29-1,TRBJ2-7,.,18,CSVAPPLVRTGDVYEQYF,TGCAGCGTTGCACCCCCTTTAGTCCGGACAGGGGACGTCTACGAGCAGTACTTC
.,TRBV12-3/TRBV12-4,TRBJ2-1,once,17,CASSLIFQARPYNEQFF,TGTGCCAGCAGTTTGATATTCCAGGCTAGGCCCTACAATGAGCAGTTCTTC
.,TRBV12-5,TRBJ1-1,many,15,CASGPQDTPNTEAFF,TGTGCTAGTGGTCCCCAAGACACCCCGAACACTGAAGCTTTCTTT
.,TRBV5-1,TRBJ2-5,.,15,CASSLGFREQETQYF,TGCGCCAGCAGCTTGGGATTCCGGGAGCAAGAGACCCAGTACTTC
TRBD1,TRBV15,TRBJ1-4,.,17,CATSRPPPRDRDEKLFF,TGTGCCACCAGCAGACCTCCCCCCCGGGACAGAGATGAAAAACTGTTTTTT
.,TRBV4-3,TRBJ2-2,.,16,CASSQDPRLGSGELFF,TGCGCCAGCAGCCAAGATCCGAGGTTGGGAAGCGGGGAGCTGTTTTTT
.,TRBV5-1,TRBJ2-5,few,15,CASSLAGRTQETQYF,TGCGCCAGCAGCTTGGCCGGGCGGACTCAAGAGACCCAGTACTTC
.,TRBV10-3,TRBJ1-5,.,12,CAISGVDQPQHF,TGTGCCATCAGTGGGGTCGATCAGCCCCAGCATTTT
TRBD2,TRBV6-2/TRBV6-3,TRBJ2-1,.,16,CASRTTELAGGSEQFF,TGTGCCAGCAGAACCACTGAACTAGCGGGAGGTAGTGAGCAGTTCTTC
.,TRBV5-5,TRBJ1-1,.,12,CASSPPVGEAFF,TGTGCCAGCAGCCCACCCGTGGGTGAAGCTTTCTTT
.,TRBV7-9,TRBJ2-7,.,12,CASSFRPYEQYF,TGTGCCAGCAGCTTCCGGCCCTACGAGCAGTACTTC
TRBD1,TRBV29-1,TRBJ2-4,.,13,CSVETGGAGRQYF,TGCAGCGTTGAAACAGGGGGCGCTGGACGTCAGTACTTC
.,TRBV20-1,TRBJ2-1,few,16,CSARPLPGRTYNEQFF,TGCAGTGCTAGACCCCTACCGGGGCGGACCTACAATGAGCAGTTCTTC
TRBD1,TRBV5-1,TRBJ1-4,.,13,CASSAGGGEKLFF,TGCGCCAGCAGTGCAGGGGGAGGTGAAAAACTGTTTTTT
.,TRBV10-3,TRBJ1-1,.,11,CAISESRTAFF,TGTGCCATCAGTGAGTCCCGGACGGCTTTCTTT
.,TRBV29-1,TRBJ2-5,few,8,CSQETQYF,TGCAGCCAAGAGACCCAGTACTTC